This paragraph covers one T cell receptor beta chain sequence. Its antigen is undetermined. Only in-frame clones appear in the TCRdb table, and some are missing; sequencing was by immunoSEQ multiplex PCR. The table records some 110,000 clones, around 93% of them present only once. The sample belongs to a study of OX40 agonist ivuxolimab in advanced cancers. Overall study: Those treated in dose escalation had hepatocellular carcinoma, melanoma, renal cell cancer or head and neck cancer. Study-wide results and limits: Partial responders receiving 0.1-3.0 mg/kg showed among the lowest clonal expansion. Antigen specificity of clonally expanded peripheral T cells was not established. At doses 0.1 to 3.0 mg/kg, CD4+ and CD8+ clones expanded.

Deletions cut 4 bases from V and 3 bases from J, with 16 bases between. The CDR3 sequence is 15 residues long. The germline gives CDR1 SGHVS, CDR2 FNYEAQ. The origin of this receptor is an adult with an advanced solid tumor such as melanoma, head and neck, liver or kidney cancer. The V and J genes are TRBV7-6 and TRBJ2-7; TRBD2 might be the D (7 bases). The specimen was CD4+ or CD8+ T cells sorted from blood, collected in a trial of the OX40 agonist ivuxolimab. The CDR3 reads CASSSRQAGDYEQYF. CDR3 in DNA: TGTGCCAGCAGCTCCCGACAGGCGGGGGACTACGAGCAGTACTTC.